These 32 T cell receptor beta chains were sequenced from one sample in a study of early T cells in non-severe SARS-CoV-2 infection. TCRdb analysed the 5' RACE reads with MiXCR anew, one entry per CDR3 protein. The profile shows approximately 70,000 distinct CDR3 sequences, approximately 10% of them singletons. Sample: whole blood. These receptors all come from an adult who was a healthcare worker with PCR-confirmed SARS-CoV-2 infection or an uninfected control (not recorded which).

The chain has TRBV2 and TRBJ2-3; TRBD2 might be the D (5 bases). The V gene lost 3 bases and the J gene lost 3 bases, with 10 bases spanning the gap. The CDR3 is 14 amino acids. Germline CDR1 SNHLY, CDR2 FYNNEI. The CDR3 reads CASSDLLVTDTQYF. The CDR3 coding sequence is TGTGCCAGCAGTGACCTACTAGTGACAGATACGCAGTATTTT.

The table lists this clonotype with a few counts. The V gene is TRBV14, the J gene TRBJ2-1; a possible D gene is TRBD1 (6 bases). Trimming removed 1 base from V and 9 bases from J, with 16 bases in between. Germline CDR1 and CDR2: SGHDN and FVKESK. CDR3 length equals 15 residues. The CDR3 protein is CASSQVRTASAEQFF. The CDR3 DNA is TGTGCCAGCAGCCAAGTACGGACAGCCTCCGCTGAGCAGTTCTTC.

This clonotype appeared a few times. CDR3 nucleotides: TGTGCCAGCAGTCTACAGGGAGCTAACTATGGCTACACCTTC. Its protein product is CASSLQGANYGYTF. This chain joins TRBV27 and TRBJ1-2; the D gene is possibly TRBD1 (6 bases). Trimming cost V 5 bases and J 0 bases, with 10 bases left between them. CDR3 length equals 14 residues. The germline gives CDR1 MNHEY, CDR2 SMNVEV (reference sequence).

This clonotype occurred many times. The CDR3 here is CASTGSNEKLFF. DNA of the CDR3: TGTGCCAGCACGGGCAGTAATGAAAAACTGTTTTTT. The rearrangement joins TRBV2 to TRBJ1-4; D call uncertain. This CDR3 contains 12 residues. Looked up from germline, CDR1 is SNHLY and CDR2 is FYNNEI. The V end was cut by 7 bases, the J end by 4 bases, with 7 bases between.

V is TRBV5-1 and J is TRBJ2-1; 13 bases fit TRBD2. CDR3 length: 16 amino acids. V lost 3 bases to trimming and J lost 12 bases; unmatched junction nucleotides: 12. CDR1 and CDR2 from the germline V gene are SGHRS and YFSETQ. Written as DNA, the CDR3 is TGCGCCAGCAGCTCAGGACTAGCGGGAGCCTTAGGTGGGCAGTTCTTC. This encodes CASSSGLAGALGGQFF.

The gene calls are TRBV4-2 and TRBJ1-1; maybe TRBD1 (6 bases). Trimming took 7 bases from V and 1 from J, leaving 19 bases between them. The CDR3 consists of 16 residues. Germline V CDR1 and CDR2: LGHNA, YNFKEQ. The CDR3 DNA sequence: TGTGCCAGCACCCTAAGGCTGCAGGGGACGAACACTGAAGCTTTCTTT. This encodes CASTLRLQGTNTEAFF.

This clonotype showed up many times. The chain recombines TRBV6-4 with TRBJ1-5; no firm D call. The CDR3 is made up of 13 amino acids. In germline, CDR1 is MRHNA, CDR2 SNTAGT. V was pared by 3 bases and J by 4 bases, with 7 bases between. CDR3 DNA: TGTGCCAGCAGTGAGGGCCAGAATCAGCCCCAGCATTTT. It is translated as CASSEGQNQPQHF.

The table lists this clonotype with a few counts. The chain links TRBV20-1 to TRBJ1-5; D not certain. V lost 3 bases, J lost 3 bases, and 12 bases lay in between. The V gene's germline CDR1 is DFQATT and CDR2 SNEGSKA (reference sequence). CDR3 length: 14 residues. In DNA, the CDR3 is TGCAGTGCTAGGTTAGGAGGTTCCAATCAGCCCCAGCATTTT. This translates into CSARLGGSNQPQHF.

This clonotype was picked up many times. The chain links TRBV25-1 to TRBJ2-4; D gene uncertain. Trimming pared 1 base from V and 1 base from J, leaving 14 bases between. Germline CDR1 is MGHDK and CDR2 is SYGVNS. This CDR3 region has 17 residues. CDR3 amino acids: CASSEFDSGAAKNIQYF. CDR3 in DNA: TGTGCCAGCAGTGAATTTGATAGTGGTGCGGCCAAAAACATTCAGTACTTC.

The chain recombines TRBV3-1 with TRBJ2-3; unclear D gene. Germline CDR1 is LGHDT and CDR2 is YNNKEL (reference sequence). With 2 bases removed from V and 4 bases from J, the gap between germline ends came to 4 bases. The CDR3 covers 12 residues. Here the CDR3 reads CASSQLADTQYF. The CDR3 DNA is TGTGCCAGCAGCCAATTGGCAGATACGCAGTATTTT.

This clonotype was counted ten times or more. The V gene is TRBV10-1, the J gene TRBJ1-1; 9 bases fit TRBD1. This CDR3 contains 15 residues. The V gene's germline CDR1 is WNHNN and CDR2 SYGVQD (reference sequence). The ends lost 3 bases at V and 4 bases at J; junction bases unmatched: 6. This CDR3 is CASSETGGFGTEAFF. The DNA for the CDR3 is TGCGCCAGCAGTGAAACAGGGGGCTTCGGCACTGAAGCTTTCTTT.

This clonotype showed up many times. The CDR3 DNA sequence: TGTGCCAGCAGCTCCCAGCCCGAGGAACTAGCCAAAAACATTCAGTACTTC. It encodes CASSSQPEELAKNIQYF. The genes are TRBV7-2 and TRBJ2-4; D ambiguous. Between the trimmed V and J ends, which lost 4 bases and 0 bases, there was a span of 16 bases. The CDR3 runs to 17 residues. Germline V CDR1 and CDR2: SGHTA, FQGNSA.

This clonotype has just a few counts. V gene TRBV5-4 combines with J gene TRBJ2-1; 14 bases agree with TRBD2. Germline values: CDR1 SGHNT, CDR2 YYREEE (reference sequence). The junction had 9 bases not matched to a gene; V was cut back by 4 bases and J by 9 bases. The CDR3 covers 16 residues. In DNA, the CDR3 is TGTGCCAGCAGCCAACCGGGACTAGCGGGGGTTAGTGAGCAGTTCTTC. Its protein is CASSQPGLAGVSEQFF. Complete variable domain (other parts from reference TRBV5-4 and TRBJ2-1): ETGVTQSPTHLIKTRGQQVTLRCSSQSGHNTVSWYQQALGQGPQFIFQYYREEENGRGNFPPRFSGLQFPNYSSELNVNALELDDSALYLCASSQPGLAGVSEQFFGPGTRLTVL.

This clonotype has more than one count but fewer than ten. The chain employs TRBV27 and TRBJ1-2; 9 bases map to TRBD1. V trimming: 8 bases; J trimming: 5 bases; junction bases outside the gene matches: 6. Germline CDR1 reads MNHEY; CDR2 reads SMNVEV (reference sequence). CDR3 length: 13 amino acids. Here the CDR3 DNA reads TGTGCCAGCGGACAGGGGCGCTATTATGGCTACACCTTC. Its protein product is CASGQGRYYGYTF.

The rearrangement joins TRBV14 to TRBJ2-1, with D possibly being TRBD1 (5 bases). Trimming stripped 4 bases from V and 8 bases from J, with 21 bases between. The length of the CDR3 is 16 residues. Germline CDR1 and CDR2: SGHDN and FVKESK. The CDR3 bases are TGTGCCAGCAGCCCGGTCCGGATACGAGTCAGGGATGAGCAGTTCTTC. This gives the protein CASSPVRIRVRDEQFF.

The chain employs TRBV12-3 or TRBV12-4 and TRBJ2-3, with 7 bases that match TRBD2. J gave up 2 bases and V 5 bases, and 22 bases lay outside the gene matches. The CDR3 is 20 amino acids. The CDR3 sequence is CASSPDYGRAYGSLTDTQYF. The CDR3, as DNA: TGTGCCAGCAGTCCCGATTATGGGAGGGCCTACGGTTCCCTCACAGATACGCAGTATTTT.

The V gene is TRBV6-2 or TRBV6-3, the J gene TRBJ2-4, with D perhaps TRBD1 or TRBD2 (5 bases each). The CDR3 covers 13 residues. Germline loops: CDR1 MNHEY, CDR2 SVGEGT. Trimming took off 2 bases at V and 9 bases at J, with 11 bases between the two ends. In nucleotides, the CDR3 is TGTGCCAGCAGTTACATCGGGGCCACCATTCAGTACTTC. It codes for CASSYIGATIQYF.

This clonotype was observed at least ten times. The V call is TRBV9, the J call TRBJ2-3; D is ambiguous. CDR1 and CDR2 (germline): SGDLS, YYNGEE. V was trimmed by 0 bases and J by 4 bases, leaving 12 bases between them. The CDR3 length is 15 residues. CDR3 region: CASSVEGRAADTQYF. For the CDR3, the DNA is TGTGCCAGCAGCGTAGAGGGTAGGGCAGCAGATACGCAGTATTTT.

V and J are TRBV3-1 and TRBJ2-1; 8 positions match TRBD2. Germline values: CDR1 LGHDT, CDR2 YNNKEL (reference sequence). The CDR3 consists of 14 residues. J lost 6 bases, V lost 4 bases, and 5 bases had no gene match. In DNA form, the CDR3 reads TGTGCCAGCAGCCGTCGGACTAGCAGCAATGAGCAGTTCTTC. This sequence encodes CASSRRTSSNEQFF.

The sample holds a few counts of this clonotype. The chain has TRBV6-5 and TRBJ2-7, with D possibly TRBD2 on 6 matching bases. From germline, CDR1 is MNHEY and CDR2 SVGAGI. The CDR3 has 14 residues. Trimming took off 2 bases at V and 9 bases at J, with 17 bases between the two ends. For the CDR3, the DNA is TGTGCCAGCAGTTACGGCTCAGGGAATAGCGGGCAGTACTTC. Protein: CASSYGSGNSGQYF.

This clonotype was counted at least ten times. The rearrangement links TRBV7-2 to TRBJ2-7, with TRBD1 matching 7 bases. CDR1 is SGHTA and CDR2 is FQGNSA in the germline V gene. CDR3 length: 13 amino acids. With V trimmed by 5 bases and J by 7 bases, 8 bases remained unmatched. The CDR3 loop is CASSPDRVREQYF. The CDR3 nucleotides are TGTGCCAGCAGCCCTGACAGGGTTCGGGAGCAGTACTTC.

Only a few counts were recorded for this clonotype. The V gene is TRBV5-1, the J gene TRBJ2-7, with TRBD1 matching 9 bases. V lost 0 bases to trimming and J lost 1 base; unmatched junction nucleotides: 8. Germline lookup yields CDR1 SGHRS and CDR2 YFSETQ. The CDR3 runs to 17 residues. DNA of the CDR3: TGCGCCAGCAGCTTGGCCGTAGGACAGGGGTGGTCCTACGAGCAGTACTTC. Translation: CASSLAVGQGWSYEQYF.

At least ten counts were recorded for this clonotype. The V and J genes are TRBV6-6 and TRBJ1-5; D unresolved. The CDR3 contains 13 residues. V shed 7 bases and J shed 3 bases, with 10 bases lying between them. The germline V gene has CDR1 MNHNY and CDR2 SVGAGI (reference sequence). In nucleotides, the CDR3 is TGTGCCAGCACCGGACTGCCCAATCAGCCCCAGCATTTT. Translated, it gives CASTGLPNQPQHF.

CDR3 in amino acids: CASSPTGSFNYGYTF. The CDR3 DNA sequence: TGTGCCAGCAGCCCGACAGGGTCCTTTAACTATGGCTACACCTTC. The chain carries TRBV5-6 and TRBJ1-2; 7 nucleotides agree with TRBD1. CDR3 length: 15 amino acids. The V gene's germline CDR1 is SGHDT and CDR2 YYEEEE. V lost 4 bases to trimming and J lost 1 base; unmatched junction nucleotides: 7.

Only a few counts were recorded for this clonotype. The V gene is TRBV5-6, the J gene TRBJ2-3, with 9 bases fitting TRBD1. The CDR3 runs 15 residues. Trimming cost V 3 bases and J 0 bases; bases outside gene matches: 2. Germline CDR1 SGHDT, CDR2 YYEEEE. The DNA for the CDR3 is TGTGCCAGCAGCTGGGGACAGGGAAGCACAGATACGCAGTATTTT. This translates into CASSWGQGSTDTQYF.

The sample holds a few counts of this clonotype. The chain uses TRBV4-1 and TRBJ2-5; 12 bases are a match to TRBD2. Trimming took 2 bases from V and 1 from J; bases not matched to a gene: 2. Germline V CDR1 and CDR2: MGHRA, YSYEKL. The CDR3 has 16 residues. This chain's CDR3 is CASSQLAGGVQETQYF. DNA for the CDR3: TGCGCCAGCAGCCAACTAGCGGGAGGGGTCCAAGAGACCCAGTACTTC.

This CDR3 is CATSGRVTGELFF. The CDR3 nucleotides read TGTGCCACATCAGGGCGGGTTACCGGGGAGCTGTTTTTT. The genes are TRBV6-5 and TRBJ2-2; D is possibly TRBD1 or TRBD2 (5 bases each). The CDR3 runs to 13 residues. From germline, CDR1 is MNHEY and CDR2 SVGAGI. V shed 10 bases and J shed 5 bases, with 14 bases lying between them.

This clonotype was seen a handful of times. The CDR3 sequence is CASSLGGLSYEQYF. The CDR3, as DNA: TGTGCCAGCAGCTTAGGGGGTTTATCCTACGAGCAGTACTTC. The chain joins TRBV11-2 to TRBJ2-7; D is unclear. Per the germline V gene, CDR1 is SGHAT and CDR2 is FQNNGV. The CDR3 consists of 14 residues. Trimming left V 1 base short and J 1 base short, with 8 bases between.

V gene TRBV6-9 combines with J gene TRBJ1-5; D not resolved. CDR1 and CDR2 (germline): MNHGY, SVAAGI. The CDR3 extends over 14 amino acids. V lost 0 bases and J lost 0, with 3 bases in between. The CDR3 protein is CASSYSSSNQPQHF. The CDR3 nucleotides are TGTGCCAGCAGTTATTCAAGTAGCAATCAGCCCCAGCATTTT.

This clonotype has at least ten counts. The CDR3 loop is CSATLFQETQYF. The CDR3 nucleotides are TGCAGTGCTACCCTTTTCCAAGAGACCCAGTACTTC. The chain links TRBV20-1 to TRBJ2-5; D not resolved. Trimming took 4 bases from V and 1 from J, leaving 7 bases between them. In germline, CDR1 is DFQATT, CDR2 SNEGSKA (reference sequence). The CDR3 loop spans 12 amino acids.

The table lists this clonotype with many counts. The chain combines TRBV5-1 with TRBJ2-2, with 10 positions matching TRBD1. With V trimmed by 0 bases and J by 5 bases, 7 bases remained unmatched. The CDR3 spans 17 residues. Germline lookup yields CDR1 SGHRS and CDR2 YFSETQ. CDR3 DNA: TGCGCCAGCAGCTTGGATATCCGGGACAGGGGTACCGGGGAGCTGTTTTTT. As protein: CASSLDIRDRGTGELFF.

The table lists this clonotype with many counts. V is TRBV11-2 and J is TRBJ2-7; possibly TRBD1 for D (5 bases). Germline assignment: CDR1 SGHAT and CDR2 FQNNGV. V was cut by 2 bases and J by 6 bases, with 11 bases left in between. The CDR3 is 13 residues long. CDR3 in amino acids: CASSLSRVGEQYF. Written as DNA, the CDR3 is TGTGCCAGCAGCTTATCCAGGGTAGGCGAGCAGTACTTC.